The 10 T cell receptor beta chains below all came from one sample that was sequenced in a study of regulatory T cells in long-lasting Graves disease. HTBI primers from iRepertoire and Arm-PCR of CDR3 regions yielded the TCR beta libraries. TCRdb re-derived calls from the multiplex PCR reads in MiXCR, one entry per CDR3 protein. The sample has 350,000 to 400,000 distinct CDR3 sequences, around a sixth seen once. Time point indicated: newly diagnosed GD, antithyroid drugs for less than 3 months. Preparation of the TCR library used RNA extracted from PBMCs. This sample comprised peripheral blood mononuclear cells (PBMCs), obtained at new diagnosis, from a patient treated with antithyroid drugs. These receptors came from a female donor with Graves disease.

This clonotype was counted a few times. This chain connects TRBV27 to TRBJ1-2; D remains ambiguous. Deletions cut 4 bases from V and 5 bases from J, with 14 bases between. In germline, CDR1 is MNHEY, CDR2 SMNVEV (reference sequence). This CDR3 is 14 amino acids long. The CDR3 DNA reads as TGTGCCAGCAGTTCCCTCGGGGTGGGGTATGGCTACACCTTC. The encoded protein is CASSSLGVGYGYTF.

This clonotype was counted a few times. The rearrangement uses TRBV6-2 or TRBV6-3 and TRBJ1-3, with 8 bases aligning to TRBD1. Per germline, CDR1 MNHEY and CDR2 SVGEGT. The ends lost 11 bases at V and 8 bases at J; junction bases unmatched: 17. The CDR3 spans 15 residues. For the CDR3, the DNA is TGTGCCGGACGACAGGGGATGCTCGGGACGGACACCATATATTTT. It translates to CAGRQGMLGTDTIYF.

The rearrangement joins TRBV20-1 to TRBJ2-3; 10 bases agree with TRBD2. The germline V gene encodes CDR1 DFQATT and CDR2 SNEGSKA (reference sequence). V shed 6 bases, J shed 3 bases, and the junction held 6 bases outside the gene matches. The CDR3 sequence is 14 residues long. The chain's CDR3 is CSAPKLAGTDTQYF. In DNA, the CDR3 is TGCAGTGCCCCTAAACTAGCGGGGACAGATACGCAGTATTTT.

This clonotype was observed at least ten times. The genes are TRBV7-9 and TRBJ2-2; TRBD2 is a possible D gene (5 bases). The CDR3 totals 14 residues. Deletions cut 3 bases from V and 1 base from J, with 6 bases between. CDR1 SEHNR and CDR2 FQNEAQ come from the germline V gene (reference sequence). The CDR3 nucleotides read TGTGCCAGCAGCTTTCGGGAGAACACCGGGGAGCTGTTTTTT. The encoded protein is CASSFRENTGELFF.

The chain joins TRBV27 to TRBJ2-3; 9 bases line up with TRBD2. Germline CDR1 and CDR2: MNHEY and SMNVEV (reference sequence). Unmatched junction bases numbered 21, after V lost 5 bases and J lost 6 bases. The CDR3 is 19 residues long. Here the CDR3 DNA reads TGTGCCAGCAGTCCATTTACGAGTAGCGGGGGTAAGAGAAGGGATACGCAGTATTTT. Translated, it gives CASSPFTSSGGKRRDTQYF.

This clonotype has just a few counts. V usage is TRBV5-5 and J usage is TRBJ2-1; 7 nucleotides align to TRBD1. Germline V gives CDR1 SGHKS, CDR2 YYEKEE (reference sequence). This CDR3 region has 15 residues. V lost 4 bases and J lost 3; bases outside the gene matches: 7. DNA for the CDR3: TGTGCCAGCAGCGGACCCGGGACAGTCTACAATGAGCAGTTCTTC. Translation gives CASSGPGTVYNEQFF. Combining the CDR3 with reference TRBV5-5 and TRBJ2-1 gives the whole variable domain DAGVTQSPTHLIKTRGQQVTLRCSPISGHKSVSWYQQVLGQGPQFIFQYYEKEERGRGNFPDRFSARQFPNYSSELNVNALLLGDSALYLCASSGPGTVYNEQFFGPGTRLTVL.

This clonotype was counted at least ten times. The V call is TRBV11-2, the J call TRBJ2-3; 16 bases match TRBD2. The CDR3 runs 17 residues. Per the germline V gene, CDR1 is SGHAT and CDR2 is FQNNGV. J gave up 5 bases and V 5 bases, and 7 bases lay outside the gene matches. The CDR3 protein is CASSLGTSGRGGDTQYF. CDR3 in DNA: TGTGCCAGCAGCCTTGGGACTAGCGGGAGGGGGGGAGATACGCAGTATTTT.

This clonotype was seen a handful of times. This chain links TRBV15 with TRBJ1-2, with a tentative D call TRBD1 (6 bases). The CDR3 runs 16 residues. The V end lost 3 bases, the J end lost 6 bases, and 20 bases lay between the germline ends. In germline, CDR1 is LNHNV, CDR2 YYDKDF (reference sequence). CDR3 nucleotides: TGTGCCACCAGCAGGAACAGGGAGCGGGCTCAGGATGGCTACACCTTC. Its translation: CATSRNRERAQDGYTF.

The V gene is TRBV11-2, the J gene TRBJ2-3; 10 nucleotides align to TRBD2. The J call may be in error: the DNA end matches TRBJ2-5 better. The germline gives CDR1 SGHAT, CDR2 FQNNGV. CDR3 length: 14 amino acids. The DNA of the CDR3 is TGTGCCAGCAGCTTAAGGGTAGCGGGGGGGACCCAGTACTTC. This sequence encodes CASSLRVAGGTQYF.

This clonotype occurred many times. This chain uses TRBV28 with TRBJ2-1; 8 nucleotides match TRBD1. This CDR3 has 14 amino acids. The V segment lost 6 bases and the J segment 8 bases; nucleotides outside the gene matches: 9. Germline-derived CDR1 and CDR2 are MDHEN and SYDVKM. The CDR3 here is CASRGTGGLHEQFF. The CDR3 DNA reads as TGTGCCAGCAGGGGGACAGGTGGTCTTCATGAGCAGTTCTTC.